The rows below give T cell receptor beta chains drawn from one sample of a study of T cell responses to AZD1222 COVID-19 vaccine. Produced via immunoSEQ multiplex PCR; TCRdb's table is partial and in-frame only. The sample has 100,000 to 150,000 clones; 90% are singletons. Sample: peripheral blood, taken on day 0 of AZD1222 vaccination. These receptors were collected from an adult in good health. Each CDR3 is given with its conserved first and last residue. D genes are given only for firm matches. Only part of the rows carry a size: once, few, many, or a class if the clone is expanded.

CDR3 protein,CDR3 length,D gene,V gene,clone size
CASSFKGGNTEAFF,14,.,TRBV27,.
CASSPGGRVFAKNIQYF,17,.,TRBV21-1,once
CASSVESGSETQYF,14,.,TRBV9,.
CASSITSGVVSYNEQFF,17,TRBD2,TRBV11-3,.
CASSQGDGLAGSYEQYF,17,TRBD2,TRBV4-2,.
CASSEYRTGELFF,13,.,TRBV10-1,.
CSVEPHSRRGETQYF,15,.,TRBV29-1,.
CASSHAGLASPQETQYF,17,.,TRBV7-6,.
CASKLRDRAPITF,13,.,TRBV21-1,.
CATGITGYEQYF,12,.,TRBV15,.
CASSYGSSSNEQFF,14,.,TRBV6-5,.
CASREGTQNTEAFF,14,.,TRBV7-3,.
CASSQDPTSLAEYNEQFF,18,.,TRBV4-2,.
CASSQHLNEKLFF,13,.,TRBV14,.
CASSPSGVEFSYSNQPQHF,19,.,TRBV28,.
CASSIYRGEGNQPQHF,16,TRBD1,TRBV19,.
CARQTVRETQYF,12,.,TRBV19,.
CASSHLGAGNTIYF,14,.,TRBV3-1/TRBV3-2,.
CASSQDRGYNEQFF,14,.,TRBV4-3,.
CASSQALTGSSNQPQHF,17,TRBD1,TRBV3-1/TRBV3-2,.
CATSGRDRAETQYF,14,TRBD1,TRBV15,.
CASSLVQGWGGEQYF,15,.,TRBV7-2,once